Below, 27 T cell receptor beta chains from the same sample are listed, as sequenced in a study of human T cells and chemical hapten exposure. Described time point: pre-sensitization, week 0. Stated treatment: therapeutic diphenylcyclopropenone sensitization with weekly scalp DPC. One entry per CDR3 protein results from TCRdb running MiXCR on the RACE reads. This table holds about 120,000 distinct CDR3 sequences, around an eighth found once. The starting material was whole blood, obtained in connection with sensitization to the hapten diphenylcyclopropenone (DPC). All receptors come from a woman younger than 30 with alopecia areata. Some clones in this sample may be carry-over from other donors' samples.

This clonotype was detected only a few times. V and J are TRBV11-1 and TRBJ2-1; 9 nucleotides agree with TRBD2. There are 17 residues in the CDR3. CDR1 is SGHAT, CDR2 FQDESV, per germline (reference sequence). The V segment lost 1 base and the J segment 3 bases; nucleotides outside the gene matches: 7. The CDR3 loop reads CASSLVGPAGGYNEQFF. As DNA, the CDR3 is TGTGCCAGCAGCTTAGTGGGGCCAGCGGGGGGCTACAATGAGCAGTTCTTC.

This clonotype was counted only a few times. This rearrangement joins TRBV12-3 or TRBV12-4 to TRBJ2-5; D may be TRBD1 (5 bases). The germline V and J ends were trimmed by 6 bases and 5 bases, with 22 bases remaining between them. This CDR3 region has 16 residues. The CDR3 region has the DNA TGTGCCAGCAGCAAAGCCCCGGTGGGGCTAGAGGAGACCCAGTACTTC. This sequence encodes CASSKAPVGLEETQYF.

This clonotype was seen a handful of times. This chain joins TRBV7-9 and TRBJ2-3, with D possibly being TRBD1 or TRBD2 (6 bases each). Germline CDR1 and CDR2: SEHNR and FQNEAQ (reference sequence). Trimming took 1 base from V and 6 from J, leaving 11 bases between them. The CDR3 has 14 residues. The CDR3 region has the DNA TGTGCCAGCAGCTTAGTCGGGGGCTCGGATACGCAGTATTTT. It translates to CASSLVGGSDTQYF.

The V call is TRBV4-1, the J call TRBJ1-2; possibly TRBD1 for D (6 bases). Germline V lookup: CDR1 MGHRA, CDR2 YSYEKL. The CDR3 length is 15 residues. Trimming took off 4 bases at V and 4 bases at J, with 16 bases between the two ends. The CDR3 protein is CASSRVADRSYGYTF. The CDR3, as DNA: TGCGCCAGCAGCCGGGTGGCGGACAGATCCTATGGCTACACCTTC.

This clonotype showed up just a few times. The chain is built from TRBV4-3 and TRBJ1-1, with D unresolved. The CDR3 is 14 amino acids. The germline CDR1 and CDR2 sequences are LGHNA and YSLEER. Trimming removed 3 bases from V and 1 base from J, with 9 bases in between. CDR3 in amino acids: CASSQFRENTEAFF. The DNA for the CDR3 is TGCGCCAGCAGCCAGTTCCGGGAGAACACTGAAGCTTTCTTT.

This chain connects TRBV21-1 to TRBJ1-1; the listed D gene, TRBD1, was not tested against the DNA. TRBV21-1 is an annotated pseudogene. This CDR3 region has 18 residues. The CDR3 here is CASSMTGGSTFKNTEAFF. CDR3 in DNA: TGTGCCAGCAGCATGACAGGGGGCTCGACCTTCAAGAACACTGAAGCTTTCTTT.

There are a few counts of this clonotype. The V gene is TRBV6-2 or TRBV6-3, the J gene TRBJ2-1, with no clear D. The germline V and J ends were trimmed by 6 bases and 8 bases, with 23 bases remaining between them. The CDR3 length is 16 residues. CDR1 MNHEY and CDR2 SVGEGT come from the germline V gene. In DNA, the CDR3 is TGTGCCAGCAGCCCGGGCCTCCTCCGATATGCGTATGAGCAGTTCTTC. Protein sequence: CASSPGLLRYAYEQFF.

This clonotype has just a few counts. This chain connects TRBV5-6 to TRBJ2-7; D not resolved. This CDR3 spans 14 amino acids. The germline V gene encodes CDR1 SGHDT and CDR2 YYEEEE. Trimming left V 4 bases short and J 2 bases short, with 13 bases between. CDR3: CASSERGITYEQYF. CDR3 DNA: TGTGCCAGCAGCGAACGAGGAATAACCTACGAGCAGTACTTC.

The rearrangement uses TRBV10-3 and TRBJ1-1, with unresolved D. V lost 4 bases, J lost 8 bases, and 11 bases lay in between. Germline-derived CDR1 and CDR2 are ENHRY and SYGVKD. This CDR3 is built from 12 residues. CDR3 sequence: CAISARELEAFF. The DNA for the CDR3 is TGTGCCATCAGTGCCAGAGAACTGGAAGCTTTCTTT.

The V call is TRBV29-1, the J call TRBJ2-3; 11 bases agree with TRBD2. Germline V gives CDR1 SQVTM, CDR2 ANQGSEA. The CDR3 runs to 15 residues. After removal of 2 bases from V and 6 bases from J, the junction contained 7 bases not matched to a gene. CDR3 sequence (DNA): TGCAGCGTTGAACTCCTAGCGGGGGGAGCTGATACGCAGTATTTT. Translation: CSVELLAGGADTQYF.

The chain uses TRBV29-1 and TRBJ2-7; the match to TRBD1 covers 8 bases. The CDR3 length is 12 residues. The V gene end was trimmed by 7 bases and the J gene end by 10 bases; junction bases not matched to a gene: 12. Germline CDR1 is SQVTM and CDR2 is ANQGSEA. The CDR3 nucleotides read TGCAGCGCCCACTTAGGACAGGGAATCCAGTACTTC. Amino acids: CSAHLGQGIQYF.

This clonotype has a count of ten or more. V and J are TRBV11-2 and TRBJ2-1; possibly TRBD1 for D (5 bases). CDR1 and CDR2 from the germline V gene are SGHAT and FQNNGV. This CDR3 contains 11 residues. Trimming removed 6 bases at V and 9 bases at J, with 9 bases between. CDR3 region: CASRSGIEQFF. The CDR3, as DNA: TGTGCCAGCAGATCAGGGATTGAGCAGTTCTTC.

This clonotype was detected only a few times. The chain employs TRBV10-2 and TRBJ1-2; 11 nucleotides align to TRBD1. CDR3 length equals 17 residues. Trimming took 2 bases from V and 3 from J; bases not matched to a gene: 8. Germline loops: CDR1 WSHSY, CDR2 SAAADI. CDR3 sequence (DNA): TGCGCCAGCAGTGAGATGATGGACAGGGGGCCAGACTATGGCTACACCTTC. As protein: CASSEMMDRGPDYGYTF.

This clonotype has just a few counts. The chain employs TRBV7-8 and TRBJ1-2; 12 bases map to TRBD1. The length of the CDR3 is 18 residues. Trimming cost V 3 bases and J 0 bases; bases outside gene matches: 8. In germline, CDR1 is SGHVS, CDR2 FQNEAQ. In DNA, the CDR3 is TGTGCCAGCAGCTTCCTTATGGGACAGGGGGCAACTAACTATGGCTACACCTTC. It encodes CASSFLMGQGATNYGYTF.

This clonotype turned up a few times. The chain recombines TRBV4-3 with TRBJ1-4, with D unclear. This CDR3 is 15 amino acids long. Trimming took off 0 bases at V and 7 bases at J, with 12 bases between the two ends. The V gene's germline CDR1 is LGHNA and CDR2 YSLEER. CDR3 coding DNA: TGCGCCAGCAGCCAAGATCCGTGGGGAAGTGAAAAACTGTTTTTT. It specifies CASSQDPWGSEKLFF.

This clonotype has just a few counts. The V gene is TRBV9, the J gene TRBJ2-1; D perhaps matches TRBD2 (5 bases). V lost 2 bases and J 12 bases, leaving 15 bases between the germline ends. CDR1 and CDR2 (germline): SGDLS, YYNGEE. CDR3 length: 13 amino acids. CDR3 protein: CASSVEAGSGQFF. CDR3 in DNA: TGTGCCAGCAGCGTGGAAGCTGGGAGCGGGCAGTTCTTC.

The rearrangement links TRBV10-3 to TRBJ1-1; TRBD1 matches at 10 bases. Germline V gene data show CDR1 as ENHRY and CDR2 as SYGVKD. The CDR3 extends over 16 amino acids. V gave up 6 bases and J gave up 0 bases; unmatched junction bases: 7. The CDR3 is CAISARGQGMNTEAFF. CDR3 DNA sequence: TGTGCCATCAGCGCCAGGGGACAGGGGATGAACACTGAAGCTTTCTTT.

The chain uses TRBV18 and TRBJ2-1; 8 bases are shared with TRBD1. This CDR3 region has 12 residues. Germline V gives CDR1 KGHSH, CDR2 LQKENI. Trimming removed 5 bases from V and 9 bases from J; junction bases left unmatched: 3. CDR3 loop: CASSSGTGEQFF. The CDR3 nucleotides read TGTGCCAGCTCATCCGGGACAGGTGAGCAGTTCTTC.

The CDR3 protein is CSARNTYSYEQYF. The CDR3 DNA reads as TGCAGTGCTAGAAACACCTACTCCTACGAGCAGTACTTC. This rearrangement joins TRBV20-1 to TRBJ2-7; D call uncertain. V gave up 2 bases and J gave up 0 bases, with 8 bases separating them. CDR1 and CDR2 (germline): DFQATT, SNEGSKA (reference sequence). CDR3 length: 13 amino acids.

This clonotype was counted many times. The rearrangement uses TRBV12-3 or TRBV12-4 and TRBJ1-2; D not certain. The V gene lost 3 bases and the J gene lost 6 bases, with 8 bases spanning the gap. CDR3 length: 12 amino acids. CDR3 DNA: TGTGCCAGCAGTTTGCATCCAAATGGCTACACCTTC. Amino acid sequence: CASSLHPNGYTF.

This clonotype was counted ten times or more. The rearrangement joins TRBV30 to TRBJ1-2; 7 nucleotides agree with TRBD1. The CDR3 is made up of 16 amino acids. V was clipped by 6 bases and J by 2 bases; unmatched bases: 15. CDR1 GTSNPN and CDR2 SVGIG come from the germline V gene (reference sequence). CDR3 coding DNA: TGTGCCTGCAGAAGACAGGGACACCCTGAAAACTATGGCTACACCTTC. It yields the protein CACRRQGHPENYGYTF.

CDR3 sequence: CSVEDYPVNTEAFF. Written as DNA, the CDR3 is TGCAGCGTTGAAGATTATCCAGTGAACACTGAAGCTTTCTTT. The chain recombines TRBV29-1 with TRBJ1-1; D remains ambiguous. The CDR3 is 14 amino acids. Germline CDR1 is SQVTM and CDR2 is ANQGSEA. V was shortened by 0 bases and J by 0 bases, with 8 bases between the two germline ends.

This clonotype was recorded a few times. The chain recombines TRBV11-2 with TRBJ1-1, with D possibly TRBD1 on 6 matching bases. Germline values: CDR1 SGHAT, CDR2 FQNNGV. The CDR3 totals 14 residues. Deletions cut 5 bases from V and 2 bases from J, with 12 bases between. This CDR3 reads CASSAGQYNTEAFF. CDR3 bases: TGTGCCAGCAGCGCAGGACAGTACAACACTGAAGCTTTCTTT. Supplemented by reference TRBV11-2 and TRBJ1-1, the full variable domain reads EAGVAQSPRYKIIEKRQSVAFWCNPISGHATLYWYQQILGQGPKLLIQFQNNGVVDDSQLPKDRFSAERLKGVDSTLKIQPAKLEDSAVYLCASSAGQYNTEAFFGQGTRLTVV.

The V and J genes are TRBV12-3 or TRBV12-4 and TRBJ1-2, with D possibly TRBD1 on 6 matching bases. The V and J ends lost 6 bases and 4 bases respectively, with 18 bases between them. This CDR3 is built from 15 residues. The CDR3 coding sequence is TGTGCCAGCAGAGGGACCGGGACAATCGGCTATGGCTACACCTTC. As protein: CASRGTGTIGYGYTF.

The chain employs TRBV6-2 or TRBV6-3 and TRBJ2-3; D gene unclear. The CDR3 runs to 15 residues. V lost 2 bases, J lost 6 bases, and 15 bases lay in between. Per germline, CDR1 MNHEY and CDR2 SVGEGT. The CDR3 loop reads CASSYTQPRLDTQYF. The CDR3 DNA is TGTGCCAGCAGTTACACTCAACCACGCTTGGATACGCAGTATTTT.

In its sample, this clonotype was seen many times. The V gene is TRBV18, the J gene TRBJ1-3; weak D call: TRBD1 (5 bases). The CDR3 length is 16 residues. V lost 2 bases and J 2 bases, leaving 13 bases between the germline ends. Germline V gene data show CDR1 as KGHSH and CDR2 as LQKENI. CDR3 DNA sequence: TGTGCCAGCTCACCAACTGGGACCGACCCTGGAAACACCATATATTTT. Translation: CASSPTGTDPGNTIYF.

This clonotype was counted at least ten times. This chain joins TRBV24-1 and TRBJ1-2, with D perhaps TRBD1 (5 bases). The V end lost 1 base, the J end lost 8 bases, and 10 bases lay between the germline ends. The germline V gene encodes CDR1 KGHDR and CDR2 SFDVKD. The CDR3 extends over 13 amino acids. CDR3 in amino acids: CATSDFQGSGYTF. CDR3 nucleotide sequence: TGTGCCACCAGTGATTTTCAGGGAAGCGGCTACACCTTC.